Below are 26 T cell receptor beta chains sequenced from a single sample in a study of T cells in Graves' hyperthyroidism and ophthalmopathy. Amplified TCR beta CDR3 regions came from RNA transcripts. The HTBI primer set served for first-round RT-PCR of the TCR CDR3. TCRdb re-called the multiplex PCR reads through MiXCR, storing one row per CDR3 protein. The sample records some 800,000 distinct CDR3 sequences, roughly 40% being singletons. Sequenced: blood. The receptors derive from a man aged 18 to 29 with Graves' hyperthyroidism.

This clonotype was counted a few times. The chain is built from TRBV5-1 and TRBJ2-7, with 7 bases aligning to TRBD1. This CDR3 comprises 14 residues. CDR1 and CDR2 from the germline V gene are SGHRS and YFSETQ. Trimming removed 5 bases from V and 3 bases from J; junction bases left unmatched: 8. The CDR3, as DNA: TGCGCCAGCAGTCAACAGGGGCCAGACTACGAGCAGTACTTC. Residues: CASSQQGPDYEQYF.

This chain joins TRBV19 and TRBJ2-2, with a tentative D call TRBD2 (5 bases). The V gene lost 4 bases and the J gene lost 3 bases, with 6 bases spanning the gap. CDR1 is LNHDA, CDR2 SQIVND, per germline (reference sequence). This CDR3 comprises 13 residues. CDR3 sequence: CASSRLYTGELFF. The DNA for the CDR3 is TGTGCCAGTAGTAGACTATACACCGGGGAGCTGTTTTTT.

This clonotype has only a few counts. One junction end does not reproduce the germline sequence, and a read error may be involved. The CDR3 is CASSTPRLFNNSPLHF. The CDR3 DNA sequence: TGTGCCAGCAGTACCCCAAGGCTCTTCAATAATTCACCCCTCCACTTT. This sequence joins TRBV10-3 and TRBJ1-6; no reliable D call. The CDR3 runs 16 residues. Germline assignment: CDR1 ENHRY and CDR2 SYGVKD.

This chain uses TRBV6-1 with TRBJ1-6, with D uncertain. Germline V CDR1 and CDR2: MNHNS, SASEGT. V shed 2 bases and J shed 9 bases, with 14 bases lying between them. This CDR3 has 15 amino acids. CDR3 sequence (DNA): TGTGCCAGCAGTGAACTGCCCCACTCGGGTTCACCCCTCCACTTT. Its translation is CASSELPHSGSPLHF.

This clonotype has at least ten counts. The chain has TRBV29-1 and TRBJ1-1; TRBD1 matches 9 bases. The CDR3 extends over 15 amino acids. CDR1 SQVTM and CDR2 ANQGSEA come from the germline V gene. V trimming: 4 bases; J trimming: 1 base; junction bases outside the gene matches: 7. The CDR3 is CSVGDRGGTNTEAFF. The CDR3 coding sequence is TGCAGCGTTGGTGACAGGGGGGGAACGAACACTGAAGCTTTCTTT.

There are many counts of this clonotype. The chain is built from TRBV2 and TRBJ1-3, with D maybe TRBD1 (6 bases). The CDR3 loop spans 15 amino acids. Trimming pared 6 bases from V and 0 bases from J, leaving 12 bases between. Germline V gene data show CDR1 as SNHLY and CDR2 as FYNNEI. CDR3 amino acids: CASRRQESSGNTIYF. Here the CDR3 DNA reads TGTGCCAGCAGGAGACAGGAGAGCTCTGGAAACACCATATATTTT.

The CDR3 sequence is CASSQYSFGTYYEQYF. CDR3 in DNA: TGTGCCAGCAGCCAATACTCTTTCGGGACATACTACGAGCAGTACTTC. The V and J genes are TRBV14 and TRBJ2-7, with D perhaps matching TRBD1 (6 bases). The germline CDR1 and CDR2 sequences are SGHDN and FVKESK. Trimming removed 2 bases at V and 3 bases at J, with 17 bases between. There are 16 residues in the CDR3.

In nucleotides, the CDR3 is TGTGCCAGCAGCCCTCGACTAGCGGGGAACACCGGGGAGCTGTTTTTT. Protein: CASSPRLAGNTGELFF. The genes are TRBV7-9 and TRBJ2-2; 10 positions agree with TRBD2. J was trimmed by 1 base and V by 5 bases; bases with no gene match: 4. This CDR3 has 16 amino acids. Germline assignment: CDR1 SEHNR and CDR2 FQNEAQ (reference sequence).

J is TRBJ2-7 and V is TRBV9, with 13 positions matching TRBD2. The CDR3 is 19 amino acids. With 0 bases clipped from V and 3 bases from J, the junction kept 12 bases outside the gene matches. Germline V gene lookup returns CDR1 SGDLS and CDR2 YYNGEE. The CDR3 here is CASSVAPKLAGGLFYEQYF. The CDR3 DNA is TGTGCCAGCAGCGTAGCCCCGAAACTAGCGGGGGGGTTATTCTACGAGCAGTACTTC.

This clonotype was seen ten or more times. The rearrangement uses TRBV7-9 and TRBJ1-2; 7 bases align to TRBD1. The CDR3 sequence is 13 residues long. J was trimmed by 8 bases and V by 5 bases; bases with no gene match: 8. The germline V gene has CDR1 SEHNR and CDR2 FQNEAQ (reference sequence). This CDR3 reads CASSRDRVGGYTF. As DNA, the CDR3 is TGTGCCAGCAGCCGAGACAGGGTAGGAGGCTACACCTTC.

The chain combines TRBV12-3 or TRBV12-4 with TRBJ1-1; D is ambiguous. CDR3 length equals 14 residues. Trimming left V 3 bases short and J 6 bases short, with 14 bases between. CDR3 in amino acids: CASSLEGGKAEAFF. The CDR3 DNA sequence: TGTGCCAGCAGTTTGGAGGGCGGAAAGGCTGAAGCTTTCTTT.

The table lists this clonotype with many counts. The chain has TRBV5-1 and TRBJ1-1; tentatively, D is TRBD1 (6 bases). This CDR3 has 14 residues. With 0 bases removed from V and 5 bases from J, the gap between germline ends came to 11 bases. Germline V gene data show CDR1 as SGHRS and CDR2 as YFSETQ. The chain's CDR3 is CASSLVAGETEAFF. The CDR3 DNA sequence: TGCGCCAGCAGCTTGGTTGCAGGGGAGACTGAAGCTTTCTTT.

V gene TRBV4-3 combines with J gene TRBJ1-6; 7 bases match TRBD1. This CDR3 is 17 amino acids long. V was clipped by 0 bases and J by 4 bases; unmatched bases: 6. From germline, CDR1 is LGHNA and CDR2 YSLEER. CDR3 in DNA: TGCGCCAGCAGCCAAGATCTAGGGGGACAGTATAATTCACCCCTCCACTTT. Translation: CASSQDLGGQYNSPLHF.

The genes are TRBV20-1 and TRBJ2-5, with TRBD2 identical over 10 bases. Germline assignment: CDR1 DFQATT and CDR2 SNEGSKA (reference sequence). V shed 1 base and J 3 bases; nucleotides not matched to a gene: 5. The CDR3 is 15 residues long. CDR3 nucleotide sequence: TGCAGTGCTAGAGGGGTAGCGGGGGGTAAAGAGACCCAGTACTTC. Protein: CSARGVAGGKETQYF.

The J gene is TRBJ1-3, the V gene TRBV6-5; D not resolved. V was cut by 6 bases and J by 7 bases, with 16 bases left in between. The V gene's germline CDR1 is MNHEY and CDR2 SVGAGI. The CDR3 is made up of 14 amino acids. Written as DNA, the CDR3 is TGTGCCAGCAGCCGCTCTTTTGTGAGGAACACCATATATTTT. Protein: CASSRSFVRNTIYF.

J is TRBJ1-1 and V is TRBV12-3 or TRBV12-4; D not resolved. The CDR3 loop spans 12 amino acids. V lost 8 bases to trimming and J lost 4 bases, with 11 bases between them. The CDR3 bases are TGTGCCAGCGGACCCCTGGGCACTGAAGCTTTCTTT. As protein: CASGPLGTEAFF.

This clonotype has just a few counts. The chain uses TRBV19 and TRBJ1-1, with 7 bases matching TRBD1. V trimming: 5 bases; J trimming: 7 bases; junction bases outside the gene matches: 13. Germline V CDR1 and CDR2: LNHDA, SQIVND (reference sequence). CDR3 length: 15 residues. The CDR3 sequence: CASSVLPRGQHEAFF. The CDR3 nucleotides read TGTGCCAGTAGTGTTCTCCCCCGGGGACAGCATGAAGCTTTCTTT. Complete variable domain (other parts from reference TRBV19 and TRBJ1-1): DGGITQSPKYLFRKEGQNVTLSCEQNLNHDAMYWYRQDPGQGLRLIYYSQIVNDFQKGDIAEGYSVSREKKESFPLTVTSAQKNPTAFYLCASSVLPRGQHEAFFGQGTRLTVV.

The rearrangement links TRBV15 to TRBJ2-7; tentatively, D is TRBD2 (6 bases). The germline V and J ends were trimmed by 0 bases and 2 bases, with 17 bases remaining between them. The CDR3 contains 17 residues. CDR1 and CDR2 from the germline V gene are LNHNV and YYDKDF (reference sequence). The CDR3 sequence is CATSRDLFGGSPYEQYF. DNA of the CDR3: TGTGCCACCAGCAGAGATCTCTTTGGGGGGAGCCCCTACGAGCAGTACTTC.

This clonotype came up many times. The chain joins TRBV7-9 to TRBJ1-2, with 7 bases that match TRBD1. The germline V gene encodes CDR1 SEHNR and CDR2 FQNEAQ (reference sequence). V dropped 5 bases and J dropped 6; count of bases not matched to a gene: 12. The CDR3 runs to 15 residues. CDR3 sequence (DNA): TGTGCCAGCAGCCTACTCCCAGACAGGGTGGATGGCTACACCTTC. Encoded protein: CASSLLPDRVDGYTF.

This clonotype occurred many times. The rearrangement uses TRBV9 and TRBJ2-5; D gene unclear. The CDR3 contains 14 residues. In germline, CDR1 is SGDLS, CDR2 YYNGEE. Trimming shortened V by 0 bases and J by 0 bases, and 6 bases separated the two germline ends. CDR3 sequence (DNA): TGTGCCAGCAGCGTAGAAGGGAACCAAGAGACCCAGTACTTC. Amino acid sequence: CASSVEGNQETQYF.

This clonotype was counted once. V and J are TRBV19 and TRBJ1-1; D is possibly TRBD1 (6 bases). From germline, CDR1 is LNHDA and CDR2 SQIVND (reference sequence). V lost 8 bases, J lost 7 bases, and 20 bases lay in between. The CDR3 has 14 residues. CDR3 DNA: TGTGCCAGTGCAACAGGGAGGGGGGGATTTGAAGCTTTCTTT. Amino acids: CASATGRGGFEAFF.

In this sample, this clonotype turned up many times. The chain links TRBV11-3 to TRBJ1-1, with D unclear. Between the trimmed V and J ends, which lost 7 bases and 6 bases, there was a span of 15 bases. CDR1 is SGHNT and CDR2 is YENEEA in the germline V gene. This CDR3 region has 13 residues. The CDR3 DNA sequence: TGTGCCAGCACCCTACGACCCGACGCTGAAGCTTTCTTT. This gives the protein CASTLRPDAEAFF.

This clonotype occurred a few times. The gene calls are TRBV6-5 and TRBJ1-1, with D perhaps matching TRBD1 (5 bases). Germline CDR1 MNHEY, CDR2 SVGAGI. The CDR3 contains 13 residues. The V gene lost 11 bases and the J gene lost 2 bases, with 15 bases spanning the gap. The CDR3 loop is CAVGEWDNTEAFF. CDR3 DNA: TGTGCCGTAGGGGAATGGGATAACACTGAAGCTTTCTTT.

In its sample, this clonotype was seen many times. The chain combines TRBV10-3 with TRBJ2-2; TRBD1 or TRBD2 may be the D gene (5 bases each). V shed 10 bases and J shed 0 bases, with 12 bases lying between them. The CDR3 spans 14 residues. Per germline, CDR1 ENHRY and CDR2 SYGVKD. DNA of the CDR3: TGTGCCAGCTGGGACCCTTCGAACACCGGGGAGCTGTTTTTT. The encoded protein is CASWDPSNTGELFF.

At least ten counts were recorded for this clonotype. The chain uses TRBV20-1 and TRBJ1-1; perhaps TRBD1 as D (5 bases). Germline-derived CDR1 and CDR2 are DFQATT and SNEGSKA (reference sequence). CDR3 length equals 13 residues. V shed 2 bases and J shed 8 bases, with 15 bases lying between them. The CDR3 DNA follows: TGCAGTGCTAGATCGACGGGGCGCGGAGAAGCTTTCTTT. Translating it yields CSARSTGRGEAFF.

This clonotype was detected a few times. The V call is TRBV20-1, the J call TRBJ2-7, with D tentatively TRBD1 (5 bases). The germline gives CDR1 DFQATT, CDR2 SNEGSKA (reference sequence). The CDR3 runs 14 residues. Trimming took 3 bases from V and 1 from J, leaving 13 bases between them. CDR3 region: CSASQGRHSYEQYF. Here the CDR3 DNA reads TGCAGTGCTAGCCAGGGTCGCCATTCCTACGAGCAGTACTTC.